This TCR beta chain was sequenced during a study of CXCR3-negative and CXCR3-positive naive CD8 T cells. Turning to this clonotype: What it recognizes is unknown.

TRB cDNA libraries were made by UMI-labeled 5' RACE. TCRdb processed the 5' RACE reads again and assigns one entry to each CDR3 protein, with no DNA. The repertoire shows around 60,000 distinct CDR3 sequences; the top ten hold around 0.75%. The germline V gene encodes CDR1 MNHEY and CDR2 SVGEGT. This CDR3 is built from 16 residues. At about 270,000 cells each, triplicate sorts were carried out for each CD8+ T cell subset. Study-wide points: Naive subsets showed comparable surface CD5, and TCR interaction strength was also inferred from TRB CDR3 physicochemistry. The TRB CDR3s that CXCR3-positive naive cells carried were more hydrophobic than those of CXCR3-negative naive cells.

The clonotype originates from a human donor in good health. Some clones in this sample may be carry-over from other donors' samples. The J gene is TRBJ2-5, the V gene TRBV6-2 or TRBV6-3; TCRdb calls TRBD2, which cannot be checked without DNA. Material: naive CXCR3+ CD8+ T cells from blood. Noted subset: CD45RO-CCR7+CD27+CD95- naive CD8+ T cells expressing CXCR3 (TNR3+). The CDR3 reads CASSYLPQEYQETQYF.